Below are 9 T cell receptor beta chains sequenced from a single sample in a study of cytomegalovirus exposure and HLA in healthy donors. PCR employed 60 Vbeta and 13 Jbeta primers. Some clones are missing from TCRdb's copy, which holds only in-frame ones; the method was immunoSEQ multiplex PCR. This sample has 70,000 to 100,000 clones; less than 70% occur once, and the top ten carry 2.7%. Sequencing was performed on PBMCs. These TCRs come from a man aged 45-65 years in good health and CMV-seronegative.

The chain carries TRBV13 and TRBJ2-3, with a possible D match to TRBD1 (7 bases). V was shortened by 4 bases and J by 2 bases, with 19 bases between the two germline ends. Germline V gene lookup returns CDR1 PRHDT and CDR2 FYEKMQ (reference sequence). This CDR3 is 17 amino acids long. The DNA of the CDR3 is TGTGCCAGCAGCTCCCTGGACAGGACTACCCTCACAGATACGCAGTATTTT. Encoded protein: CASSSLDRTTLTDTQYF.

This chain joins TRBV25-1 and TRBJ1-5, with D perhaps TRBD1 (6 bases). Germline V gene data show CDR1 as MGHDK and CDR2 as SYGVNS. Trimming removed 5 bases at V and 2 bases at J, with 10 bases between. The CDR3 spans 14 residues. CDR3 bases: TGTGCCAGCAGTCTGGGACAAGGCAATCAGCCCCAGCATTTT. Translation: CASSLGQGNQPQHF.

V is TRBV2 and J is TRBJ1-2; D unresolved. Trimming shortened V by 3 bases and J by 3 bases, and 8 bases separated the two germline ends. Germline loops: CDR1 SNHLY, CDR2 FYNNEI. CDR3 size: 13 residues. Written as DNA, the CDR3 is TGTGCCAGCAGTGATGCGGACTACTATGGCTACACCTTC. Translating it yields CASSDADYYGYTF.

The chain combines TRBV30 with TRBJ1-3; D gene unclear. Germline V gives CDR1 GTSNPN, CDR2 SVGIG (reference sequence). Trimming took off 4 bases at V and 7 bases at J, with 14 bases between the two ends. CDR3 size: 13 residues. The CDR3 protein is CAWTNSLGNTIYF. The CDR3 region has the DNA TGTGCCTGGACTAACTCTCTCGGGAACACCATATATTTT.

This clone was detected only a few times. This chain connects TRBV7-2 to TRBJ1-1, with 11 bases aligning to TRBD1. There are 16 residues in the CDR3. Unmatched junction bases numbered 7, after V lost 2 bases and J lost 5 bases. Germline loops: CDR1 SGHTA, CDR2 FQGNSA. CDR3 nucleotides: TGTGCCAGCAGCTTAAGGACAGGGGGCGCGGGAACTGAAGCTTTCTTT. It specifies CASSLRTGGAGTEAFF.

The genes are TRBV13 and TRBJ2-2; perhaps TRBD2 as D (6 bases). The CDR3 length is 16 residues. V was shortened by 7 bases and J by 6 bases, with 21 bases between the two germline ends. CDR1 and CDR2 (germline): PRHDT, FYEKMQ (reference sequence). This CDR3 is CASTSFPGRFAGELFF. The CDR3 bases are TGTGCCAGCACCTCTTTCCCAGGGAGGTTTGCCGGGGAGCTGTTTTTT.

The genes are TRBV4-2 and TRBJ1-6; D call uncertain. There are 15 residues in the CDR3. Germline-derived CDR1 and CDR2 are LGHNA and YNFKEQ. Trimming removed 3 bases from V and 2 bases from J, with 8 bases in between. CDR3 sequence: CASSQAGAYNSPLHF. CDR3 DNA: TGTGCCAGCAGCCAGGCCGGGGCCTATAATTCACCCCTCCACTTT.

DNA of the CDR3: TGTGCCAGCAGACAAGCGGGAGGGAAAAACAATGAGCAGTTCTTC. The encoded protein is CASRQAGGKNNEQFF. This chain connects TRBV11-2 to TRBJ2-1; 10 bases fit TRBD2. The V gene's germline CDR1 is SGHAT and CDR2 FQNNGV. Trimming cost V 6 bases and J 5 bases; bases outside gene matches: 7. The CDR3 extends over 15 amino acids.

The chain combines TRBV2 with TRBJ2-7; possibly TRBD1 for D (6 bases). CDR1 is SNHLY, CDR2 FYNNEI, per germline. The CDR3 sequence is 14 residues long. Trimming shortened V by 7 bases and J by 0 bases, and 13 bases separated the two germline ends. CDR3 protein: CASTQGWSSYEQYV. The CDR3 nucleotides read TGTGCCAGCACTCAGGGGTGGAGCTCCTACGAGCAGTACGTC.